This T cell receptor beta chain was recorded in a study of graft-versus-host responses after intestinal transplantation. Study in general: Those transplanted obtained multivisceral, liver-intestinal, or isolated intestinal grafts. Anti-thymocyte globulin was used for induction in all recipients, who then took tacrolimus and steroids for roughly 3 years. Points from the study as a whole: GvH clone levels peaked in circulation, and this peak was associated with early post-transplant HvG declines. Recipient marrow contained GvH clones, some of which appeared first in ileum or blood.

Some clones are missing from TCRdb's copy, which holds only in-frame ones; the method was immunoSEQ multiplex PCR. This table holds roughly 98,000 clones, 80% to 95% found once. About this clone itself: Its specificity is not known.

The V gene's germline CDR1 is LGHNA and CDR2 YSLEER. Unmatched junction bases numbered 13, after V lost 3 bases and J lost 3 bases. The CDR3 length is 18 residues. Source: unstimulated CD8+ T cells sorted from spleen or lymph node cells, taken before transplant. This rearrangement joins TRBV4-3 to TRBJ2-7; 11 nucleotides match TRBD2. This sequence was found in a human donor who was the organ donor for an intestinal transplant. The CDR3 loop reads CASSQGSGRGLGVYEQYF. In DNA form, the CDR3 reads TGCGCCAGCAGCCAGGGTAGCGGGAGGGGGCTAGGGGTCTACGAGCAGTACTTC.